The next 19 T cell receptor beta chains were all read from a single sample in a study of Ad26.COV2.S vaccination and SARS-CoV-2 variants. Measured with immunoSEQ multiplex PCR; TCRdb has only the in-frame clones, and not every one. The table records 350,000 to 450,000 clones, about 90% of them present only once. The input for sequencing was peripheral blood, taken after recovery from COVID-19. These receptors originate from a human donor who had recovered from COVID-19.

The genes are TRBV2 and TRBJ2-5; a possible D gene is TRBD1 (5 bases). V was shortened by 0 bases and J by 5 bases, with 13 bases between the two germline ends. Germline assignment: CDR1 SNHLY and CDR2 FYNNEI. CDR3 size: 15 residues. This CDR3 reads CASSEALGQWETQYF. The CDR3 nucleotides read TGTGCCAGCAGTGAAGCCTTGGGGCAGTGGGAGACCCAGTACTTC.

The chain uses TRBV7-2 and TRBJ1-1; D gene uncertain. Trimming stripped 1 base from V and 1 base from J, with 7 bases between. The germline gives CDR1 SGHTA, CDR2 FQGNSA. This CDR3 has 14 amino acids. CDR3 sequence: CASSLVPGNTEAFF. As DNA, the CDR3 is TGTGCCAGCAGCTTAGTTCCGGGGAACACTGAAGCTTTCTTT.

The rearrangement joins TRBV6-2 or TRBV6-3 to TRBJ2-7; the match to TRBD1 covers 8 bases. Germline V gene data show CDR1 as MNHEY and CDR2 as SVGEGT. Trimming removed 5 bases from V and 3 bases from J; junction bases left unmatched: 12. The CDR3 is 16 residues long. CDR3 sequence reads: CASSKDRGWIFYEQYF. The CDR3 DNA follows: TGTGCCAGCAGTAAAGACAGGGGTTGGATTTTCTACGAGCAGTACTTC.

This clone was picked up one time. The chain uses TRBV5-3 and TRBJ2-1; TRBD1 aligns across 8 bases. TRBV5-3 is placed among ORFs of uncertain function. The CDR3 is made up of 16 amino acids. V lost 1 base to trimming and J lost 5 bases; unmatched junction nucleotides: 8. The CDR3 region is CARSLCSDRGDNEQFF. In nucleotides, the CDR3 is TGTGCCAGAAGCTTGTGTTCCGACAGGGGAGACAATGAGCAGTTCTTC.

This clone showed up just a few times. This CDR3 is also generated by other DNA sequences in the sample. The chain joins TRBV12-3 or TRBV12-4 to TRBJ2-2, with D perhaps matching TRBD1 (5 bases). Trimming removed 3 bases at V and 6 bases at J, with 8 bases between. The CDR3 covers 13 residues. The CDR3 is CASSFTGAGELFF. The CDR3 DNA reads TGTGCCAGCAGTTTCACAGGAGCCGGGGAGCTGTTTTTT.

CDR3 in amino acids: CASRRSTDTQYF. CDR3 bases: TGTGCCAGCCGACGGAGCACAGATACGCAGTATTTT. The rearrangement links TRBV12-3 or TRBV12-4 to TRBJ2-3; D not resolved. The CDR3 has 12 amino acids. The V gene lost 8 bases and the J gene lost 0 bases, with 6 bases spanning the gap.

The rearrangement joins TRBV21-1 to TRBJ1-2. TRBV21-1 is deemed a pseudogene. This CDR3 comprises 15 residues. The CDR3 reads CASSTQASGDYGYTF. Here the CDR3 DNA reads TGTGCCAGCAGCACCCAGGCCTCCGGGGACTATGGCTACACCTTC.

The V gene is TRBV6-5, the J gene TRBJ1-2, with TRBD1 as a possible D gene (5 bases). The length of the CDR3 is 13 residues. The V gene lost 8 bases and the J gene lost 5 bases, with 15 bases spanning the gap. CDR1 and CDR2 from the germline V gene are MNHEY and SVGAGI. CDR3 loop: CASLEGRGYGYTF. The CDR3 DNA follows: TGTGCCAGCCTGGAGGGGAGGGGATATGGCTACACCTTC.

This clone showed up just once. J is TRBJ1-1 and V is TRBV7-9; D is undetermined. The V end lost 8 bases, the J end lost 2 bases, and 9 bases lay between the germline ends. Germline V lookup: CDR1 SEHNR, CDR2 FQNEAQ (reference sequence). The CDR3 totals 12 residues. The CDR3 loop reads CASEEKNTEAFF. The CDR3 region has the DNA TGTGCCAGCGAGGAGAAAAACACTGAAGCTTTCTTT.

V gene TRBV2 combines with J gene TRBJ2-7; no clear D. The V gene lost 2 bases and the J gene lost 6 bases, with 11 bases spanning the gap. This CDR3 has 13 amino acids. The germline CDR1 and CDR2 sequences are SNHLY and FYNNEI. CDR3 in amino acids: CASSELRWSEQYF. The DNA for the CDR3 is TGTGCCAGCAGTGAACTACGGTGGAGCGAGCAGTACTTC. The entire variable domain, with the rest obtained from reference TRBV2 and TRBJ2-7, is as follows: EPEVTQTPSHQVTQMGQEVILRCVPISNHLYFYWYRQILGQKVEFLVSFYNNEISEKSEIFDDQFSVERPDGSNFTLKIRSTKLEDSAMYFCASSELRWSEQYFGPGTRLTVT.

The chain recombines TRBV6-1 with TRBJ2-7; a possible D gene is TRBD1 (6 bases). The length of the CDR3 is 15 residues. Germline CDR1 is MNHNS and CDR2 is SASEGT. The ends were cut back, 1 base at V and 5 bases at J, with 15 bases in the middle. CDR3 region: CASSEVAGAPHEQYF. The CDR3 DNA follows: TGTGCCAGCAGTGAAGTAGCAGGGGCGCCCCACGAGCAGTACTTC.

This clone was picked up a small number of times. The junction differs from germline at one of its ends, possibly a read error. This chain joins TRBV6-2 or TRBV6-3 and TRBJ1-1; D perhaps matches TRBD1 (5 bases). The germline V gene has CDR1 MNHEY and CDR2 SVGEGT. The length of the CDR3 is 14 residues. CDR3 DNA sequence: TGTGCCAGCAATTACTGGGGGGAAGGCACTGAAGCTTTCTTT. Its protein product is CASNYWGEGTEAFF.

V usage is TRBV7-3 and J usage is TRBJ1-2; a possible D gene is TRBD1 (6 bases). From germline, CDR1 is SGHTA and CDR2 FQGTGA. This CDR3 is built from 14 residues. Trimming shortened V by 3 bases and J by 4 bases, and 12 bases separated the two germline ends. This CDR3 reads CASSLDSSRYGYTF. In DNA form, the CDR3 reads TGTGCCAGCAGCTTGGACAGTTCCCGCTATGGCTACACCTTC.

To note about this clone: Other DNA variants within this sample encode the same CDR3. V usage is TRBV5-1 and J usage is TRBJ2-7, with D unclear. Trimming took off 0 bases at V and 6 bases at J, with 7 bases between the two ends. The CDR3 runs to 12 residues. CDR1 and CDR2 (germline): SGHRS, YFSETQ. CDR3 sequence reads: CASSLEGVEQYF. The CDR3 nucleotides read TGCGCCAGCAGCTTGGAGGGTGTCGAGCAGTACTTC. Using reference TRBV5-1 and TRBJ2-7 for the parts outside the CDR3, the full variable domain is KAGVTQTPRYLIKTRGQQVTLSCSPISGHRSVSWYQQTPGQGLQFLFEYFSETQRNKGNFPGRFSGRQFSNSRSEMNVSTLELGDSALYLCASSLEGVEQYFGPGTRLTVT.

The rearrangement uses TRBV7-6 and TRBJ2-3; 8 bases line up with TRBD2. Trimming cost V 2 bases and J 3 bases; bases outside gene matches: 7. This CDR3 is built from 16 residues. Germline lookup yields CDR1 SGHVS and CDR2 FNYEAQ. The CDR3 DNA sequence: TGTGCCAGCAGCTTAAGGCGCGGGGGGTATACAGATACGCAGTATTTT. It encodes CASSLRRGGYTDTQYF.

To note about this clone: Other DNA sequences in the sample encode the same CDR3. Here the CDR3 reads CASSSQGNTEAFF. Written as DNA, the CDR3 is TGCGCCAGCAGCTCTCAGGGTAACACTGAAGCTTTCTTT. The rearrangement joins TRBV5-1 to TRBJ1-1; D might be TRBD1 (5 bases). From germline, CDR1 is SGHRS and CDR2 YFSETQ. The germline V and J ends were trimmed by 3 bases and 2 bases, with 8 bases remaining between them. The CDR3 has 13 amino acids. The full variable domain, completed using reference TRBV5-1 and TRBJ1-1, is KAGVTQTPRYLIKTRGQQVTLSCSPISGHRSVSWYQQTPGQGLQFLFEYFSETQRNKGNFPGRFSGRQFSNSRSEMNVSTLELGDSALYLCASSSQGNTEAFFGQGTRLTVV.

The chain has TRBV27 and TRBJ2-7; 9 nucleotides align to TRBD1. With V trimmed by 7 bases and J by 3 bases, 4 bases remained unmatched. Per the germline V gene, CDR1 is MNHEY and CDR2 is SMNVEV (reference sequence). The CDR3 spans 13 residues. The CDR3 DNA is TGTGCCAGCATGGGACAGGGATACTACGAGCAGTACTTC. Translated, it gives CASMGQGYYEQYF.

This clone was observed a single time. The chain uses TRBV4-2 and TRBJ1-1, with D perhaps matching TRBD1 (5 bases). This CDR3 region has 18 residues. Germline-derived CDR1 and CDR2 are LGHNA and YNFKEQ. Trimming took 0 bases from V and 2 from J, leaving 19 bases between them. CDR3 protein: CASSQDFLRGRPNTEAFF. The CDR3 DNA follows: TGTGCCAGCAGCCAAGATTTCCTCCGGGGCAGACCCAACACTGAAGCTTTCTTT.

The rearrangement uses TRBV4-1 and TRBJ2-3; 11 nucleotides align to TRBD2. The CDR3 contains 17 residues. Germline V lookup: CDR1 MGHRA, CDR2 YSYEKL. V trimming: 6 bases; J trimming: 2 bases; junction bases outside the gene matches: 10. This CDR3 is CASSPIIAGGPTDTQYF. Written as DNA, the CDR3 is TGCGCCAGCAGTCCAATCATAGCGGGGGGGCCCACAGATACGCAGTATTTT.